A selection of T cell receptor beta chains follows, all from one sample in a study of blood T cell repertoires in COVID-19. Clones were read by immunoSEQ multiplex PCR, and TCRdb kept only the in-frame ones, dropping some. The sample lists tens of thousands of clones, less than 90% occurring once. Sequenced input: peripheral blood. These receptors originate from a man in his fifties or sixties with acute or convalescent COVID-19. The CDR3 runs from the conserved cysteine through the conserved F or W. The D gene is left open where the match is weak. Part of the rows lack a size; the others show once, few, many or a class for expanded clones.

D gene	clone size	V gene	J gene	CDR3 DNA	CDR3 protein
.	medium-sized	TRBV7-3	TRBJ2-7	TGTGCCAGCAGCTTAAGCTTAGGGGCCTACGAGCAGTACTTC	CASSLSLGAYEQYF
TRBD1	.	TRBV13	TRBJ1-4	TGTGCCAGCAGCCTAACAGGGGACGATAATGAAAAACTGTTTTTT	CASSLTGDDNEKLFF
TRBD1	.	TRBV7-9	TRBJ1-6	TGTGCCAGCAGCTTAGTAGGGACAGGGGGTTCACCCCTCCACTTT	CASSLVGTGGSPLHF
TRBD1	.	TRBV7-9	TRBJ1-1	TGTGCCAGCAGCTCCCGGGACAGGGTGCCCGGCACTGAAGCTTTCTTT	CASSSRDRVPGTEAFF
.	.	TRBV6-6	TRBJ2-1	TGTGCCAGCACCCCCGGGGGCAATGAGCAGTTCTTC	CASTPGGNEQFF
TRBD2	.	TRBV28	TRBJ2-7	TGTGCCAGCAGTGCCCCCTCCCGCGGGAGGATCTACGAGCAGTACTTC	CASSAPSRGRIYEQYF
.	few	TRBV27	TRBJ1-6	TGTGCCAGCAGTTTACAGGGTTATAATTCACCCCTCCACTTT	CASSLQGYNSPLHF
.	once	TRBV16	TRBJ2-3	TGTGCCAGCAGCCAAGACGGGAGAAGAGATACGCAGTATTTT	CASSQDGRRDTQYF
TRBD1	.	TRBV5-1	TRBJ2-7	TGCGCCAGCAGCTTGGGACAGGGATTGTACGAGCAGTACTTC	CASSLGQGLYEQYF
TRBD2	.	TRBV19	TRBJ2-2	TGTGCCAGTTCGTCTCGCGGGAGATACACCGGGGAGCTGTTTTTT	CASSSRGRYTGELFF
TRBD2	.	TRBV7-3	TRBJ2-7	TGTGCCAGCAGCCAAACTAGCGGGGGGGTCTACGAGCAGTACTTC	CASSQTSGGVYEQYF
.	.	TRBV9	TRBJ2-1	TGTGCCAGCAGCGTAGTTAGCGCGGCCTACAATGAGCAGTTCTTC	CASSVVSAAYNEQFF
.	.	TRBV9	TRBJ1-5	TGTGCCAGCAGCGTAGGTCTGAGCAATCAGCCCCAGCATTTT	CASSVGLSNQPQHF
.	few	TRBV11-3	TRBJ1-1	TGTGCCAGCAGCCAAGACAGAGACACTGAAGCTTTCTTT	CASSQDRDTEAFF
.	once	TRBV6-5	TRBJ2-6	TGTGCCAGCAGACAGATCGGGGCCAACGTCCTGACTTTC	CASRQIGANVLTF
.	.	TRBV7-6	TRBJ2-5	TGTGCCAGCAGTTCCGGGGTGAGCCAAGAGACCCAGTACTTC	CASSSGVSQETQYF
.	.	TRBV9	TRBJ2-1	TGTGCCAGCAGCGTAGACCCGAGCTCCTACAATGAGCAGTTCTTC	CASSVDPSSYNEQFF
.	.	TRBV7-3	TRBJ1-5	TGTGCCAGCAGCTACATACAGTTTTATAGCAATCAGCCCCAGCATTTT	CASSYIQFYSNQPQHF
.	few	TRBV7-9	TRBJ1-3	TGTGCCAGCAGCCCCAGCTCTGGAAACACCATATATTTT	CASSPSSGNTIYF
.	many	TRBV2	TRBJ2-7	TGTGCCACCAACAGGCCCTTTTCCAGGGAGCAGTACTTC	CATNRPFSREQYF
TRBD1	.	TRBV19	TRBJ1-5	TGTGCCAGTAGTTCGACAGGGGACAATCAGCCCCAGCATTTT	CASSSTGDNQPQHF
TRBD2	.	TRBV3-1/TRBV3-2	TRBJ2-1	TGTGCCAGCAGCCGTATAGCGGGGCTAGCCTACAATGAGCAGTTCTTC	CASSRIAGLAYNEQFF
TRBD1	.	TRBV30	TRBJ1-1	TGTGCCTGGAGCGCCGACAGGGGCAGAGGCACTGAAGCTTTCTTT	CAWSADRGRGTEAFF
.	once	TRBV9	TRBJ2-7	TGTGCCAGCAGCGTAGAGGAGGGACGCGAGCAGTACTTC	CASSVEEGREQYF
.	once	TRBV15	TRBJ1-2	TGTGCCACCGGGGGGGTCGACTATGGCTACACCTTC	CATGGVDYGYTF
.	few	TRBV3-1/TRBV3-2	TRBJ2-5	TGTGCCAGCAGCCTCGAGGGCAGGGAGACCCAGTACTTC	CASSLEGRETQYF
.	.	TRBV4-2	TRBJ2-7	TGTGCCAGCAGCCAAGTTTCTAGCCCCGGTTACGAGCAGTACTTC	CASSQVSSPGYEQYF
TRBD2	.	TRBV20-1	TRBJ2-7	TGCAGTGCTAGTGCCATTACTAGCGGGGTCTTCTACGAGCAGTACTTC	CSASAITSGVFYEQYF
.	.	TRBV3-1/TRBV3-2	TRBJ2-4	TGTGCCAGCAGCCAAGCTGGCGGATCCAAAAACATTCAGTACTTC	CASSQAGGSKNIQYF
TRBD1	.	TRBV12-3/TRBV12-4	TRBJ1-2	TGTGCCAGCAGTCTCGGACAGGGCTTAGGAACCTTC	CASSLGQGLGTF